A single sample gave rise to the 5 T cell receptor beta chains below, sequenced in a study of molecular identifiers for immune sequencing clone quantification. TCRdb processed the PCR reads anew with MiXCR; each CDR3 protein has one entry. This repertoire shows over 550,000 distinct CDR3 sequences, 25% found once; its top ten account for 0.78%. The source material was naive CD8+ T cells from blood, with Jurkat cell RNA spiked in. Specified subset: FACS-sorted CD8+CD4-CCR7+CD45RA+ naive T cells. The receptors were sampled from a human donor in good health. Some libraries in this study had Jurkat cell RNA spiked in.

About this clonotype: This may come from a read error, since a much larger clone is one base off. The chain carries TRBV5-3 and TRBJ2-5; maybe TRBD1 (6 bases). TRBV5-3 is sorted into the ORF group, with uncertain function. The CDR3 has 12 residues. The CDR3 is CASSLGAQTQYF. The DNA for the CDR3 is TGTGCCAGCAGCTTGGGGGCGCAGACCCAGTACTTC.

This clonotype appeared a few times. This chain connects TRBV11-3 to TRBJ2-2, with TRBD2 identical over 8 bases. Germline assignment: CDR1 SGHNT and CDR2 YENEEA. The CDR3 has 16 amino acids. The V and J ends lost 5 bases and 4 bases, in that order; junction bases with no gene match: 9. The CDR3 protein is CASSPGAGGSTGELFF. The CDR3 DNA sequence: TGTGCCAGCAGCCCCGGCGCGGGGGGATCCACCGGGGAGCTGTTTTTT.

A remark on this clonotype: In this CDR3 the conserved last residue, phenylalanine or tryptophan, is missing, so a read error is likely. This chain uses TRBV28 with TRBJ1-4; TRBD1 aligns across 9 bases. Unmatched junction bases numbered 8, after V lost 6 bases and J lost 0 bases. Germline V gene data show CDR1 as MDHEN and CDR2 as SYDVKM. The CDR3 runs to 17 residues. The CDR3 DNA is TGTGCCAGCAGGCAAGGAAGGGACAGGGCAACTAATGAAAAACTGTTTTCC. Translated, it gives CASRQGRDRATNEKLFS.

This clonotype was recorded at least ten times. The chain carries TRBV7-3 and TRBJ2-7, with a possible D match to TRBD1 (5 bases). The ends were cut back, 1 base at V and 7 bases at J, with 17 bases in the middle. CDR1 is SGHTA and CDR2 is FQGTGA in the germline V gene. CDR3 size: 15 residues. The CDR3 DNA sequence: TGTGCCAGCAGCTTAATTAATCAGGGTCCTGGGGAGCAGTACTTC. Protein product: CASSLINQGPGEQYF.

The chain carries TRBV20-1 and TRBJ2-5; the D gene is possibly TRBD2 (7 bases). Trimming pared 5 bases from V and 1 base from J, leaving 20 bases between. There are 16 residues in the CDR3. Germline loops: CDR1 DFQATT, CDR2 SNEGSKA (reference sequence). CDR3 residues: CSASPLGGGPQETQYF. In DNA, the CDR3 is TGCAGTGCTTCACCCCTGGGCGGGGGCCCCCAAGAGACCCAGTACTTC.